This T cell receptor (beta chain) was identified during a study of post-analysis software for immune sequencing data. This clonotype showed up just a few times. Antigen specificity is unknown. This CDR3 is built from 15 residues. CDR1 is SGHRS, CDR2 YFSETQ, per germline. Germline trimming cut 6 bases from V and 4 bases from J; bases unmatched to any gene: 11. General study results and limits: Co-batched samples clustered tightly together by F measure. Included in a set of about 5 TRBV segments more frequent in patients than controls were TRBV5-6, TRBV5-1 and TRBV20-1.

Built from TCR beta cDNA, the libraries had unique molecular identifiers in them. TCRdb passed the PCR reads through MiXCR, listing each CDR3 protein once. This sample has 820,000 or so distinct CDR3 sequences, with roughly 50% found just once. This sequence was found in a girl aged 5-17 years with multiple sclerosis. The sequenced sample was blood. The chain has TRBV5-1 and TRBJ2-5; 8 nucleotides align to TRBD2. CDR3 amino acids: CASKGGRTFGETQYF. The DNA for the CDR3 is TGCGCCAGCAAGGGCGGGAGGACTTTTGGAGAGACCCAGTACTTC.